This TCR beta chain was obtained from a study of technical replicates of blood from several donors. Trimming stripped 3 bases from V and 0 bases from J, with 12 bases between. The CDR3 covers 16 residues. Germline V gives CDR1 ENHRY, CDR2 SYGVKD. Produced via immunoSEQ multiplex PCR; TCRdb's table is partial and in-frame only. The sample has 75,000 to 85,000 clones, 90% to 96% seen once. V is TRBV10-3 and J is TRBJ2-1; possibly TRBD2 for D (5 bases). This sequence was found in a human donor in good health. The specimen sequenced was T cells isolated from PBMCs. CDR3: CAISDRGLSSYNEQFF. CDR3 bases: TGTGCCATCAGTGATCGCGGGTTGAGCTCCTACAATGAGCAGTTCTTC.